One and the same sample provided the 9 T cell receptor beta chains below, sequenced in a study of T-cell memory formation after mild COVID-19. TCRdb passed the 5' RACE reads through MiXCR, listing each CDR3 protein once. The sample holds about 150,000 distinct CDR3 sequences; about 14% are singletons and the top ten take about 14%. Sequenced: PBMCs or a T cell subset sorted from them (not recorded which). These receptors were taken from an adult woman who had mild COVID-19 (a few samples of this study predate the infection). Cell type and time point are not known.

The chain combines TRBV19 with TRBJ2-3, with a tentative D call TRBD2 (6 bases). Germline values: CDR1 LNHDA, CDR2 SQIVND (reference sequence). CDR3 length equals 15 residues. The germline V and J ends were trimmed by 2 bases and 5 bases, with 14 bases remaining between them. CDR3 region: CASSILRGTQDTQYF. The CDR3, as DNA: TGTGCCAGTAGTATACTCCGGGGGACCCAAGATACGCAGTATTTT.

The chain recombines TRBV5-4 with TRBJ2-5; 9 bases match TRBD2. The V gene end was trimmed by 0 bases and the J gene end by 5 bases; junction bases not matched to a gene: 8. The CDR3 is made up of 16 amino acids. Germline loops: CDR1 SGHNT, CDR2 YYREEE (reference sequence). The CDR3 reads CASSLAVRGGQETQYF. As DNA, the CDR3 is TGTGCCAGCAGCTTGGCCGTGCGGGGGGGCCAGGAGACCCAGTACTTC.

This clonotype occurred a few times. The chain carries TRBV25-1 and TRBJ2-7; 7 bases line up with TRBD2. This CDR3 is 14 amino acids long. The V segment lost 5 bases and the J segment 0 bases; nucleotides outside the gene matches: 4. Germline loops: CDR1 MGHDK, CDR2 SYGVNS. The CDR3, as DNA: TGTGCCAGCAGTAGGCGGGAGAGCTCCTACGAGCAGTACTTC. As protein: CASSRRESSYEQYF.

The CDR3 spells CASSLLAGADTQYF. In DNA form, the CDR3 reads TGTGCCAGCAGTCTCCTAGCGGGAGCCGATACGCAGTATTTT. The gene calls are TRBV27 and TRBJ2-3, with 10 bases lining up with TRBD2. The V gene's germline CDR1 is MNHEY and CDR2 SMNVEV (reference sequence). This CDR3 is built from 14 residues. V dropped 5 bases and J dropped 6; count of bases not matched to a gene: 5.

The chain uses TRBV11-1 and TRBJ2-7; D may match TRBD1 or TRBD2 (7 bases each). Germline assignment: CDR1 SGHAT and CDR2 FQDESV (reference sequence). The CDR3 runs to 14 residues. Trimming removed 3 bases from V and 5 bases from J, with 14 bases in between. In DNA form, the CDR3 reads TGTGCCAGCAGCTTCCGACAGGGAGGGGACGAGCAGTACTTC. It translates to CASSFRQGGDEQYF.

This clonotype was found a few times. The V call is TRBV7-8, the J call TRBJ1-5, with D perhaps matching TRBD1 (6 bases). Germline CDR1 SGHVS, CDR2 FQNEAQ. The V gene lost 2 bases and the J gene lost 5 bases, with 10 bases spanning the gap. This CDR3 is 14 amino acids long. The CDR3: CASSLRAGDQPQHF. The DNA for the CDR3 is TGTGCCAGCAGCTTAAGGGCAGGGGATCAGCCCCAGCATTTT. Drawing the rest from reference TRBV7-8 and TRBJ1-5, the complete variable domain is GAGVSQSPRYKVAKRGQDVALRCDPISGHVSLFWYQQALGQGPEFLTYFQNEAQLDKSGLPSDRFFAERPEGSVSTLKIQRTQQEDSAVYLCASSLRAGDQPQHFGDGTRLSIL.

V and J are TRBV18 and TRBJ2-7, with D perhaps TRBD2 (6 bases). Germline CDR1 reads KGHSH; CDR2 reads LQKENI. There are 14 residues in the CDR3. V lost 2 bases and J 0 bases, leaving 8 bases between the germline ends. The CDR3: CASSPGLISYEQYF. In DNA form, the CDR3 reads TGTGCCAGCTCACCAGGACTAATCTCCTACGAGCAGTACTTC.

As concerns this clonotype: An end of the junction does not agree with germline; a read error may underlie this. The chain is built from TRBV14 and TRBJ2-5; D gene unclear. CDR1 SGHDN and CDR2 FVKESK come from the germline V gene. CDR3 length: 11 residues. Here the CDR3 DNA reads TGTGCCATCAGCCGAAGTGACACCCAGTACTTC. Its translation is CAISRSDTQYF.

This chain links TRBV7-6 with TRBJ1-1; D uncertain. The V end lost 1 base, the J end lost 1 base, and 7 bases lay between the germline ends. The germline V gene encodes CDR1 SGHVS and CDR2 FNYEAQ. There are 14 residues in the CDR3. The CDR3 protein is CASSLGKGNTEAFF. In DNA form, the CDR3 reads TGTGCCAGCAGCTTAGGTAAGGGGAACACTGAAGCTTTCTTT.